A selection of T cell receptor beta chains follows, all from one sample in a study of blood T cell repertoires in COVID-19. TCRdb's copy holds only in-frame clones and misses some; the assay was immunoSEQ multiplex PCR. The sample has 300,000 to 350,000 clones; 75% to 95% are singletons. Source material: peripheral blood. These receptors were obtained from a woman aged 30 to 39 with COVID-19, enrolled during active disease. The CDR3 runs from the conserved cysteine through the conserved F or W. Each record gives: CDR3 DNA, CDR3 protein, V gene, clone size, D gene, J gene. The D gene is left open where the match is weak. Clone size appears in some rows only: once, few, many, or a class for an expanded clone.

CDR3 DNA: TGTGCCATCAGTACCGGGACACAACTGTTTTTT
CDR3 protein: CAISTGTQLFF
V gene: TRBV10-3
clone size: NA
D gene: NA
J gene: TRBJ1-4

CDR3 DNA: TGCAGTGCTAGTGGAGGGGGCCCCTCCTACGAGCAGTACTTC
CDR3 protein: CSASGGGPSYEQYF
V gene: TRBV20-1
clone size: NA
D gene: NA
J gene: TRBJ2-7

CDR3 DNA: TGTGCCAGCAGCGCCCCCTCCTCCGGGGTATTTAATGAAAAACTGTTTTTT
CDR3 protein: CASSAPSSGVFNEKLFF
V gene: TRBV9
clone size: once
D gene: NA
J gene: TRBJ1-4

CDR3 DNA: TGCGCCAGCAGCCAAGAGGGCTCGGGAGGCCACACCGGGGAGCTGTTTTTT
CDR3 protein: CASSQEGSGGHTGELFF
V gene: TRBV4-1
clone size: NA
D gene: TRBD2
J gene: TRBJ2-2

CDR3 DNA: TGTGCCAGCAGCGTCCGCGGGGACAGGCGCTCTGGAAACACCATATATTTT
CDR3 protein: CASSVRGDRRSGNTIYF
V gene: TRBV9
clone size: NA
D gene: TRBD1
J gene: TRBJ1-3

CDR3 DNA: TGTGCCAGCAGCCCCGGGGACTACTACAATGAGCAGTTCTTC
CDR3 protein: CASSPGDYYNEQFF
V gene: TRBV9
clone size: NA
D gene: TRBD2
J gene: TRBJ2-1

CDR3 DNA: TGTGCCAGCAGTTGGGGAGGCAATCAGCCCCAGCATTTT
CDR3 protein: CASSWGGNQPQHF
V gene: TRBV27
clone size: NA
D gene: NA
J gene: TRBJ1-5

CDR3 DNA: TGTGCCAGTAGTATCCAAACAGGGAACACTGAAGCTTTCTTT
CDR3 protein: CASSIQTGNTEAFF
V gene: TRBV19
clone size: NA
D gene: NA
J gene: TRBJ1-1

CDR3 DNA: TGTGCCAGCAGTCCGAACGGAGGGGAGACCCAGTACTTC
CDR3 protein: CASSPNGGETQYF
V gene: TRBV6-5
clone size: once
D gene: NA
J gene: TRBJ2-5

CDR3 DNA: TGCGCCAGCAGCCTGGGACTAGCGGGGGGAGAGCAGTTCTTC
CDR3 protein: CASSLGLAGGEQFF
V gene: TRBV4-1
clone size: NA
D gene: TRBD2
J gene: TRBJ2-1

CDR3 DNA: TGTGCCAGCTCGCGCATACAGGGGGGCTACAATGAGCAGTTCTTC
CDR3 protein: CASSRIQGGYNEQFF
V gene: TRBV18
clone size: NA
D gene: TRBD1
J gene: TRBJ2-1

CDR3 DNA: TGCGCCAGCAGGGGGCAAAACACTGAAGCTTTCTTT
CDR3 protein: CASRGQNTEAFF
V gene: TRBV10-1
clone size: NA
D gene: NA
J gene: TRBJ1-1

CDR3 DNA: TGCGCCAGCAGCCTTCCCGCCGGGCAGGGGGCGTCTGAGCAGTACTTC
CDR3 protein: CASSLPAGQGASEQYF
V gene: TRBV5-1
clone size: NA
D gene: TRBD1
J gene: TRBJ2-7

CDR3 DNA: TGCGCCAGCAGGCACGAGGGCAGTTCTAACTATGGCTACACCTTC
CDR3 protein: CASRHEGSSNYGYTF
V gene: TRBV5-1
clone size: NA
D gene: NA
J gene: TRBJ1-2

CDR3 DNA: TGTGCCAGTAGTAGCAATTGGCGGGGGGACAATGAGCAGTTCTTC
CDR3 protein: CASSSNWRGDNEQFF
V gene: TRBV19
clone size: once
D gene: TRBD2
J gene: TRBJ2-1

CDR3 DNA: TGTGCCAGCAGCTCCCGACAGTCCGCTGAAGCTTTCTTT
CDR3 protein: CASSSRQSAEAFF
V gene: TRBV7-3
clone size: NA
D gene: NA
J gene: TRBJ1-1

CDR3 DNA: TGTGCCAGCAGTTTAACAGGGCGGGGGTTACTCTATGGCTACACCTTC
CDR3 protein: CASSLTGRGLLYGYTF
V gene: TRBV28
clone size: NA
D gene: NA
J gene: TRBJ1-2

CDR3 DNA: TGTGCCAGCATTGCGCGGGAAGTCGTCAATGAGCAGTTCTTC
CDR3 protein: CASIAREVVNEQFF
V gene: TRBV2
clone size: NA
D gene: NA
J gene: TRBJ2-1

CDR3 DNA: TGTGCCAGCAGCCAAGATCTAGTATCGGGCACAGATACGCAGTATTTT
CDR3 protein: CASSQDLVSGTDTQYF
V gene: TRBV4-2
clone size: NA
D gene: NA
J gene: TRBJ2-3

CDR3 DNA: TGTGCCAGCAGTCTGGACAGGGGGGGCGAGCAGTACTTC
CDR3 protein: CASSLDRGGEQYF
V gene: TRBV6-5
clone size: NA
D gene: TRBD1
J gene: TRBJ2-7

CDR3 DNA: TGTGCCAGCAGCTTGGCCGGGGGCGAGCAGTACTTC
CDR3 protein: CASSLAGGEQYF
V gene: TRBV7-3
clone size: NA
D gene: NA
J gene: TRBJ2-7

CDR3 DNA: TGTGCCAGCAGTCCCGCTACAGGGCTAGGCACTGAAGCTTTCTTT
CDR3 protein: CASSPATGLGTEAFF
V gene: TRBV28
clone size: NA
D gene: NA
J gene: TRBJ1-1

CDR3 DNA: TGTGCCAGCAAAAGGGGAATGAACACTGAAGCTTTCTTT
CDR3 protein: CASKRGMNTEAFF
V gene: TRBV6-1
clone size: NA
D gene: NA
J gene: TRBJ1-1

CDR3 DNA: TGTGCCAGCAGCGTACGAGGAGGCACAGATACGCAGTATTTT
CDR3 protein: CASSVRGGTDTQYF
V gene: TRBV7-2
clone size: NA
D gene: NA
J gene: TRBJ2-3

CDR3 DNA: TGTGCCAGCAGCTTGTGGGTAGCGGGAGCCACCGGGGAGCTGTTTTTT
CDR3 protein: CASSLWVAGATGELFF
V gene: TRBV5-4
clone size: once
D gene: TRBD2
J gene: TRBJ2-2

CDR3 DNA: TGTGCCAGCAGTTTACGTCGGAGGGGAGGAGGCACTGAAGCTTTCTTT
CDR3 protein: CASSLRRRGGGTEAFF
V gene: TRBV28
clone size: NA
D gene: NA
J gene: TRBJ1-1

CDR3 DNA: TGTGCCAGCAGCCGGGACAGGGTAAACTATGGCTACACCTTC
CDR3 protein: CASSRDRVNYGYTF
V gene: TRBV7-3
clone size: NA
D gene: TRBD1
J gene: TRBJ1-2

CDR3 DNA: TGTGCCAGCAGTTACTCGAGAGGGTCCTATGGCTACACCTTC
CDR3 protein: CASSYSRGSYGYTF
V gene: TRBV6-2/TRBV6-3
clone size: NA
D gene: NA
J gene: TRBJ1-2

CDR3 DNA: TGTGCCAGTCTCGCGAGGAACTATGGCTACACCTTC
CDR3 protein: CASLARNYGYTF
V gene: TRBV19
clone size: NA
D gene: NA
J gene: TRBJ1-2

CDR3 DNA: TGTGCCAGCAGGTTGGCAGGGGATCAGCCCCAGCATTTT
CDR3 protein: CASRLAGDQPQHF
V gene: TRBV6-5
clone size: NA
D gene: NA
J gene: TRBJ1-5

CDR3 DNA: TGTGCCAGCAGTCCTCGACTAGCCAGCTCCTACAATGAGCAGTTCTTC
CDR3 protein: CASSPRLASSYNEQFF
V gene: TRBV7-9
clone size: NA
D gene: TRBD2
J gene: TRBJ2-1

CDR3 DNA: TGTGCCTGGAGTTTCGGTACGAACACCGGGGAGCTGTTTTTT
CDR3 protein: CAWSFGTNTGELFF
V gene: TRBV30
clone size: NA
D gene: NA
J gene: TRBJ2-2

CDR3 DNA: TGTGCCAGCAGTGAAAGAAGACAGGGGTACTTC
CDR3 protein: CASSERRQGYF
V gene: TRBV2
clone size: NA
D gene: TRBD1
J gene: TRBJ2-5

CDR3 DNA: TGTGCCACTTCGACAGGGCTGCCCTACGAGCAGTACTTC
CDR3 protein: CATSTGLPYEQYF
V gene: TRBV7-8
clone size: once
D gene: TRBD1
J gene: TRBJ2-7

CDR3 DNA: TGTGCCAGCAGTGCTGAAGCGGGAAAAGGAGAGACCCAGTACTTC
CDR3 protein: CASSAEAGKGETQYF
V gene: TRBV6-4
clone size: NA
D gene: TRBD2
J gene: TRBJ2-5

CDR3 DNA: TGTGCCACCGGCAGGGACAGAAATTCACCCCTCCACTTT
CDR3 protein: CATGRDRNSPLHF
V gene: TRBV6-6
clone size: NA
D gene: TRBD1
J gene: TRBJ1-6

CDR3 DNA: TGTGCCAGTCACAGGGGAACCACAGATACGCAGTATTTT
CDR3 protein: CASHRGTTDTQYF
V gene: TRBV27
clone size: NA
D gene: TRBD1
J gene: TRBJ2-3

CDR3 DNA: TGCGCCAGCAGCTCCCGGCCCGGACTAGCGGGAGTGTTGGTTTCAGGCAATGAGCAGTTCTTC
CDR3 protein: CASSSRPGLAGVLVSGNEQFF
V gene: TRBV5-1
clone size: NA
D gene: TRBD2
J gene: TRBJ2-1

CDR3 DNA: TGTGCCAGCAGCTTAGCGGTCACAGATACGCAGTATTTT
CDR3 protein: CASSLAVTDTQYF
V gene: TRBV11-3
clone size: NA
D gene: NA
J gene: TRBJ2-3

CDR3 DNA: TGTGCCAGCAGTGGTCTATCCTCTAACTATGGCTACACCTTC
CDR3 protein: CASSGLSSNYGYTF
V gene: TRBV2
clone size: NA
D gene: NA
J gene: TRBJ1-2

CDR3 DNA: TGCGCCAGCAGTTCCAGCGGGAGTGTCACCGGGGAGCTGTTTTTT
CDR3 protein: CASSSSGSVTGELFF
V gene: TRBV5-1
clone size: NA
D gene: TRBD2
J gene: TRBJ2-2

CDR3 DNA: TGTGCCTCAGCGGAGGGATTTACTTCCTACGAGCAGTACTTC
CDR3 protein: CASAEGFTSYEQYF
V gene: TRBV14
clone size: NA
D gene: NA
J gene: TRBJ2-7

CDR3 DNA: TGCGCCAGCAGCTTTGGGAGTTTGGGCAATGAGCAGTTCTTC
CDR3 protein: CASSFGSLGNEQFF
V gene: TRBV5-1
clone size: NA
D gene: NA
J gene: TRBJ2-1

CDR3 DNA: TGTGCCAGCAGTTTGCCGGGAAGAACAGATACGCAGTATTTT
CDR3 protein: CASSLPGRTDTQYF
V gene: TRBV27
clone size: NA
D gene: NA
J gene: TRBJ2-3

CDR3 DNA: TGTGCCAGCGGGAGACAGGGACGGAACGAGCAGTACTTC
CDR3 protein: CASGRQGRNEQYF
V gene: TRBV11-2
clone size: NA
D gene: TRBD1
J gene: TRBJ2-7

CDR3 DNA: TGTGCCAGCAGCCAAGGTGGGCAGGGACACGGAAACACCATATATTTT
CDR3 protein: CASSQGGQGHGNTIYF
V gene: TRBV3-1/TRBV3-2
clone size: NA
D gene: NA
J gene: TRBJ1-3

CDR3 DNA: TGTGCCAGCAGTTCCCCGGTAGCGGGGGAAGAGACCCAGTACTTC
CDR3 protein: CASSSPVAGEETQYF
V gene: TRBV6-5
clone size: NA
D gene: TRBD2
J gene: TRBJ2-5

CDR3 DNA: TGCGCCAGCAGTCAATCAAGGACAGGGGAGGAGGCCCAGTACTTC
CDR3 protein: CASSQSRTGEEAQYF
V gene: TRBV23-1
clone size: NA
D gene: TRBD1
J gene: TRBJ2-5